Given below is one T cell receptor beta chain in context. This CDR3 has 14 residues. The ends were cut back, 4 bases at V and 6 bases at J, with 15 bases in the middle. In germline, CDR1 is SEHNR, CDR2 FQNEAQ (reference sequence). This sample is drawn from a study of cytomegalovirus exposure and HLA in healthy donors. 60 Vbeta and 13 Jbeta primers were used in PCR. Using immunoSEQ multiplex PCR, the repertoire was profiled, and TCRdb retains in-frame clones only, with some absent. The sample is made up of some 82,000 clones, and the top ten hold 1.1% of it. Sequenced input: PBMCs. The J gene is TRBJ1-2, the V gene TRBV7-9, with D maybe TRBD1 (6 bases). This clonotype was sampled from a woman aged 25 to 39 in good health and CMV-seronegative. The CDR3 nucleotides are TGTGCCAGCAGCTCCCCCGGGGGGCGTAATGGCTACACCTTC. Protein sequence: CASSSPGGRNGYTF.